The entry below describes one TCR beta chain. Its antigen is undetermined. The record originates from a study of cytomegalovirus exposure and HLA in healthy donors. Turning to the study itself: A subsequent analysis reported that the roughly 120 validation repertoires were produced on the same platform that had also been used for the roughly 700 first-cohort repertoires. Whole-study results and caveats: A later analysis found first-cohort TCR clusters tended to co-occur in the 130 or so validation repertoires.

The donors were members of the validation cohort, which comprised about 120 subjects and was separate from the first cohort of fewer than 700 subjects. The method was immunoSEQ multiplex PCR; TCRdb's version includes in-frame clones alone and lacks a portion of them. Among 150,000 to 160,000 clones listed, about 86% were seen once. V lost 4 bases, J lost 4 bases, and 13 bases stayed unmatched. The CDR3 loop spans 16 amino acids. Germline values: CDR1 MRHNA, CDR2 SNTAGT. V and J are TRBV6-4 and TRBJ2-7; 7 bases are shared with TRBD1. The receptor comes from a man aged 18 to 29 in good health and CMV-seropositive. Sequenced material: PBMCs. The CDR3 nucleotides read TGTGCCAGCAGTGGCAACCGACAGAGGGGGCGGTACGAGCAGTACTTC. It yields the protein CASSGNRQRGRYEQYF.